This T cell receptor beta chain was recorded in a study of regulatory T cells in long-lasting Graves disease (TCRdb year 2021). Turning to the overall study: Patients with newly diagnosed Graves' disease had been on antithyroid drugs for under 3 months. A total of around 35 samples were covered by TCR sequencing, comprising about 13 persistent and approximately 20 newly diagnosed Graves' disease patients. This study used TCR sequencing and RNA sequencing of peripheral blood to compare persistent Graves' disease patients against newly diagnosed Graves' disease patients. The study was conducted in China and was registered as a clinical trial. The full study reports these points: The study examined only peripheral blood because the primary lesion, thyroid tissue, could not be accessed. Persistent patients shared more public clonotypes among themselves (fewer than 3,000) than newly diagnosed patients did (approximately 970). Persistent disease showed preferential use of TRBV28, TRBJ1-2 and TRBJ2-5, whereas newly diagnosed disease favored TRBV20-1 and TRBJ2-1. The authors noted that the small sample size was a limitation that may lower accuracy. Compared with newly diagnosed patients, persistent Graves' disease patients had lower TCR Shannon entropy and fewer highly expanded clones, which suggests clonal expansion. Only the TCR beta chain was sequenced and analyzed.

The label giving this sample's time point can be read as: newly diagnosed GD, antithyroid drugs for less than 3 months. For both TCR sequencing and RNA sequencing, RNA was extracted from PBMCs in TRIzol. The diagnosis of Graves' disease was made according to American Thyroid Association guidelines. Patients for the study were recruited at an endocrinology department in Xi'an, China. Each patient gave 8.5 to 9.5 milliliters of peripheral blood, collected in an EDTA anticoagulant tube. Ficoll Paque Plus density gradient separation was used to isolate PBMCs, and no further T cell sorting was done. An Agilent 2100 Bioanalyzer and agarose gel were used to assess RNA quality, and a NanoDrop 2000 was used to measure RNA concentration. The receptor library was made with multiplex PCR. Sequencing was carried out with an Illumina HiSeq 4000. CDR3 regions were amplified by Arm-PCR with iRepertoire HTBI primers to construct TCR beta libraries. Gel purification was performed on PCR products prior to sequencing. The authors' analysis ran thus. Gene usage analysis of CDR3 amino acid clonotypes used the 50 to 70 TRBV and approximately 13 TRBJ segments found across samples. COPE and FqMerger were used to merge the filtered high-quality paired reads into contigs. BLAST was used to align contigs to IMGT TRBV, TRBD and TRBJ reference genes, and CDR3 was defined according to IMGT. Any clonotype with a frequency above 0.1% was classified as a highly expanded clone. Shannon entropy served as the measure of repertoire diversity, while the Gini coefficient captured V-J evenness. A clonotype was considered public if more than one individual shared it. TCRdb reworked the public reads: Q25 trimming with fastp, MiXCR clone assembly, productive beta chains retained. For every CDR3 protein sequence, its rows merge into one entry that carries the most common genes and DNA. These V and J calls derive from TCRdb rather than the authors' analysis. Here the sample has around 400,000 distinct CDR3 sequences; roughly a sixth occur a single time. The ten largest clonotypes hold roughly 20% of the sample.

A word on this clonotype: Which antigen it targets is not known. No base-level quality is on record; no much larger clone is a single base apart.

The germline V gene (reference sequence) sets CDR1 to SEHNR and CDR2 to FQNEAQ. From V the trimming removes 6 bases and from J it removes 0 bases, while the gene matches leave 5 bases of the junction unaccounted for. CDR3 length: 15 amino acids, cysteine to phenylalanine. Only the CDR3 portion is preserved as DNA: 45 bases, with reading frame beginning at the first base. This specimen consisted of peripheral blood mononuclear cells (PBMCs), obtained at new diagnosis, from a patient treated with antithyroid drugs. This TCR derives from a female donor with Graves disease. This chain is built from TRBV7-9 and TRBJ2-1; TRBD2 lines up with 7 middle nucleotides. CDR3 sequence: CASRAKRDSYNEQFF. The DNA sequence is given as TGTGCCAGCAGGGCCAAGCGGGACTCCTACAATGAGCAGTTCTTC.